Below are 30 T cell receptor beta chains sequenced from a single sample in a study of blood T cell repertoires in COVID-19. The method was immunoSEQ multiplex PCR; TCRdb's version includes in-frame clones alone and lacks a portion of them. The table lists around 72,000 clones, roughly 86% of them singletons, with about 27% in the top ten. The specimen sequenced was peripheral blood. The receptors originated from a man aged 45-60 years with acute or convalescent COVID-19.

This rearrangement joins TRBV25-1 to TRBJ2-5; 7 positions agree with TRBD1. V trimming: 3 bases; J trimming: 3 bases; junction bases outside the gene matches: 7. The CDR3 is made up of 15 amino acids. Germline-derived CDR1 and CDR2 are MGHDK and SYGVNS. The CDR3 here is CASSETGFPKETQYF. DNA for the CDR3: TGTGCCAGCAGTGAGACAGGGTTTCCAAAAGAGACCCAGTACTTC. Full variable domain (rest looked up from reference TRBV25-1 and TRBJ2-5): EADIYQTPRYLVIGTGKKITLECSQTMGHDKMYWYQQDPGMELHLIHYSYGVNSTEKGDLSSESTVSRIRTEHFPLTLESARPSHTSQYLCASSETGFPKETQYFGPGTRLLVL.

CDR3 in amino acids: CSASWVVRGEKLFF. The CDR3 DNA follows: TGCAGTGCTAGTTGGGTAGTGCGGGGTGAAAAACTGTTTTTT. This chain joins TRBV20-1 and TRBJ1-4; D is undetermined. Germline CDR1 is DFQATT and CDR2 is SNEGSKA (reference sequence). This CDR3 spans 14 amino acids. The V end lost 3 bases, the J end lost 7 bases, and 15 bases lay between the germline ends.

This clone was picked up one time. This chain joins TRBV5-1 and TRBJ1-1, with TRBD1 identical over 8 bases. Germline trimming cut 3 bases from V and 1 base from J; bases unmatched to any gene: 2. CDR1 SGHRS and CDR2 YFSETQ come from the germline V gene. The CDR3 has 14 amino acids. The CDR3 reads CASSSGGSNTEAFF. CDR3 DNA: TGCGCCAGCAGCTCAGGGGGCTCGAACACTGAAGCTTTCTTT. Full variable domain (missing parts from reference TRBV5-1 and TRBJ1-1): KAGVTQTPRYLIKTRGQQVTLSCSPISGHRSVSWYQQTPGQGLQFLFEYFSETQRNKGNFPGRFSGRQFSNSRSEMNVSTLELGDSALYLCASSSGGSNTEAFFGQGTRLTVV.

The chain employs TRBV5-1 and TRBJ2-7, with TRBD1 matching over 9 bases. The CDR3 has 17 amino acids. Looked up from germline, CDR1 is SGHRS and CDR2 is YFSETQ. J lost 0 bases, V lost 0 bases, and 7 bases had no gene match. In DNA, the CDR3 is TGCGCCAGCAGCTTGGGGGGGACAGGGCGCCCCTCCTACGAGCAGTACTTC. Translated, it gives CASSLGGTGRPSYEQYF.

This chain joins TRBV18 and TRBJ1-2; tentative D call: TRBD1 (6 bases). V was shortened by 1 base and J by 3 bases, with 12 bases between the two germline ends. The CDR3 has 15 residues. Germline V lookup: CDR1 KGHSH, CDR2 LQKENI. In DNA form, the CDR3 reads TGTGCCAGCTCACCACGGTACAGGGATGACTATGGCTACACCTTC. It specifies CASSPRYRDDYGYTF.

This chain connects TRBV21-1 to TRBJ1-1. TRBV21-1 is described as a pseudogene. This CDR3 is 17 amino acids long. CDR3: CASSKGRRSRGNTEAFF. In DNA, the CDR3 is TGTGCCAGCAGCAAAGGGCGGCGGAGTCGGGGGAACACTGAAGCTTTCTTT.

The chain recombines TRBV6-6 with TRBJ1-2; 10 positions match TRBD1. V lost 5 bases to trimming and J lost 2 bases; unmatched junction nucleotides: 5. The CDR3 runs 15 residues. Looked up from germline, CDR1 is MNHNY and CDR2 is SVGAGI (reference sequence). Written as DNA, the CDR3 is TGTGCCAGCAGTACTAGACAGGGGGCGAACTATGGCTACACCTTC. It is translated as CASSTRQGANYGYTF.

The rearrangement links TRBV4-1 to TRBJ2-3; 10 nucleotides align to TRBD2. The CDR3 has 15 residues. With 6 bases clipped from V and 7 bases from J, the junction kept 10 bases outside the gene matches. Germline CDR1 reads MGHRA; CDR2 reads YSYEKL. CDR3 residues: CASRSQRGGMNTQYF. The CDR3 coding sequence is TGCGCCAGCAGAAGTCAGCGGGGGGGCATGAATACGCAGTATTTT.

J is TRBJ1-6 and V is TRBV9; tentatively, D is TRBD1 (6 bases). From germline, CDR1 is SGDLS and CDR2 YYNGEE. V dropped 0 bases and J dropped 8 bases, with 12 bases sitting between them. The CDR3 has 15 amino acids. The CDR3 protein is CASSVAGTSHSPLHF. The CDR3 region has the DNA TGTGCCAGCAGCGTAGCCGGGACATCGCATTCACCCCTCCACTTT.

The rearrangement joins TRBV29-1 to TRBJ1-2; TRBD1 matches 7 bases. The CDR3 covers 11 residues. Germline V gene data show CDR1 as SQVTM and CDR2 as ANQGSEA. V lost 6 bases, J lost 4 bases, and 2 bases stayed unmatched. CDR3 bases: TGCAGCGTGAACAGGGGCTATGGCTACACCTTC. Translating it yields CSVNRGYGYTF.

V gene TRBV24-1 combines with J gene TRBJ2-5; 9 positions agree with TRBD1. Germline CDR1 reads KGHDR; CDR2 reads SFDVKD. The CDR3 is made up of 13 amino acids. Trimming took 9 bases from V and 4 from J; bases not matched to a gene: 5. The CDR3 sequence: CATGDRGRETQYF. CDR3 in DNA: TGTGCCACCGGAGACAGGGGGAGAGAGACCCAGTACTTC.

This clone was detected only once. The rearrangement uses TRBV2 and TRBJ2-3; D is possibly TRBD1 (6 bases). V dropped 6 bases and J dropped 3 bases, with 10 bases sitting between them. The CDR3 is 13 residues long. Germline V CDR1 and CDR2: SNHLY, FYNNEI. CDR3: CASRTGGTDTQYF. The CDR3 nucleotides read TGTGCCAGCAGGACAGGCGGTACAGATACGCAGTATTTT.

The chain links TRBV2 to TRBJ2-5, with a tentative D call TRBD1 (5 bases). Trimming removed 7 bases at V and 1 base at J, with 13 bases between. The CDR3 has 14 amino acids. Germline loops: CDR1 SNHLY, CDR2 FYNNEI. The CDR3 region has the DNA TGTGCCAGCAATTACCAGGGCACCCAAGAGACCCAGTACTTC. As protein: CASNYQGTQETQYF.

This sequence joins TRBV24-1 and TRBJ2-3; 10 nucleotides line up with TRBD1. V lost 6 bases and J lost 3; bases outside the gene matches: 11. The CDR3 has 17 residues. CDR1 and CDR2 from the germline V gene are KGHDR and SFDVKD. The CDR3 DNA follows: TGTGCCACCAGTTTAGGGACAGGGGTTATTAGGACAGATACGCAGTATTTT. Residues: CATSLGTGVIRTDTQYF.

V and J are TRBV5-4 and TRBJ2-3; possibly TRBD1 for D (7 bases). CDR1 SGHNT and CDR2 YYREEE come from the germline V gene (reference sequence). V lost 2 bases to trimming and J lost 2 bases, with 18 bases between them. This CDR3 has 17 amino acids. The CDR3 region has the DNA TGTGCCAGCAGCTTAGTCCAGGGGGAGGTTTTCACAGATACGCAGTATTTT. This codes for CASSLVQGEVFTDTQYF.

This clone has a handful of counts. The chain links TRBV10-3 to TRBJ1-1; 8 bases match TRBD1. CDR3 length: 14 amino acids. V was pared by 10 bases and J by 2 bases, with 9 bases of the junction left unmatched. The germline CDR1 and CDR2 sequences are ENHRY and SYGVKD. CDR3 protein: CASGTGDLNTEAFF. As DNA, the CDR3 is TGTGCCAGCGGGACAGGAGACCTAAACACTGAAGCTTTCTTT.

The chain couples TRBV7-9 to TRBJ2-3; 8 positions agree with TRBD1. Germline CDR1 SEHNR, CDR2 FQNEAQ (reference sequence). V shed 5 bases, J shed 6 bases, and the junction held 7 bases outside the gene matches. The CDR3 length is 14 residues. CDR3 in DNA: TGTGCCAGCAGCAAGGGACAGGCATCCGATACGCAGTATTTT. This gives the protein CASSKGQASDTQYF.

The genes are TRBV5-1 and TRBJ1-1, with 7 bases identical to TRBD1. Germline CDR1 is SGHRS and CDR2 is YFSETQ. Losses at the gene ends were 0 bases for V and 5 bases for J; bases not matched to a gene: 7. The CDR3 covers 15 residues. CDR3 amino acids: CASSLVQGVRTEAFF. Written as DNA, the CDR3 is TGCGCCAGCAGCTTGGTGCAGGGGGTTAGGACTGAAGCTTTCTTT.

The chain carries TRBV9 and TRBJ2-6, with D possibly TRBD1 on 5 matching bases. Germline CDR1 and CDR2: SGDLS and YYNGEE. V was cut by 0 bases and J by 0 bases, with 10 bases left in between. The CDR3 has 17 amino acids. CDR3 nucleotides: TGTGCCAGCAGCGTAGAGGCAGGGTCCTCTGGGGCCAACGTCCTGACTTTC. Translation gives CASSVEAGSSGANVLTF.

The chain carries TRBV9 and TRBJ2-7, with D possibly being TRBD1 (5 bases). CDR3 length equals 15 residues. Germline V gives CDR1 SGDLS, CDR2 YYNGEE. The V and J ends lost 0 bases and 5 bases respectively, with 15 bases between them. CDR3 protein: CASSVDNRPWDEQYF. The CDR3 nucleotides are TGTGCCAGCAGCGTAGATAACAGGCCCTGGGACGAGCAGTACTTC.

The chain links TRBV27 to TRBJ1-1; 7 positions match TRBD1. The CDR3 totals 15 residues. The junction had 13 bases not matched to a gene; V was cut back by 5 bases and J by 7 bases. Germline CDR1 is MNHEY and CDR2 is SMNVEV (reference sequence). The CDR3 bases are TGTGCCAGCAGTACCACGACAGGGACCTACGGTGAAGCTTTCTTT. Translated: CASSTTTGTYGEAFF.

This clone is a singleton in its sample. This sequence joins TRBV3-1 (or the pseudogene TRBV3-2) and TRBJ1-3, with D perhaps TRBD1 (6 bases). CDR1 LGHDT and CDR2 YNNKEL come from the germline V gene (reference sequence). The CDR3 runs 17 residues. V dropped 1 base and J dropped 3 bases, with 16 bases sitting between them. CDR3 loop: CASSQVWQGKIGNTIYF. CDR3 nucleotide sequence: TGTGCCAGCAGCCAAGTATGGCAGGGGAAAATTGGAAACACCATATATTTT.

This chain joins TRBV25-1 and TRBJ1-5; D is undetermined. Trimming removed 3 bases at V and 5 bases at J, with 5 bases between. CDR1 and CDR2 (germline): MGHDK, SYGVNS. The CDR3 loop spans 12 amino acids. This chain's CDR3 is CASSDSDQPQHF. The CDR3 nucleotides are TGTGCCAGCAGTGATTCGGATCAGCCCCAGCATTTT.

The table lists this clone with many counts. V and J are TRBV7-6 and TRBJ2-2, with 10 bases matching TRBD1. The CDR3 has 16 amino acids. The germline V gene encodes CDR1 SGHVS and CDR2 FNYEAQ. Germline trimming cut 4 bases from V and 4 bases from J; bases unmatched to any gene: 6. CDR3 coding DNA: TGTGCCAGCAGCTACGGACAGGGGGGGAGCACCGGGGAGCTGTTTTTT. Its protein product is CASSYGQGGSTGELFF.

This chain connects TRBV12-3 or TRBV12-4 to TRBJ1-2; 8 nucleotides line up with TRBD1. The CDR3 contains 13 residues. The V gene end was trimmed by 0 bases and the J gene end by 8 bases; junction bases not matched to a gene: 2. CDR3 bases: TGTGCCAGCAGTTTAGCGGGACAGGTGGGCTACACCTTC. This encodes CASSLAGQVGYTF.

J is TRBJ1-2 and V is TRBV10-1; perhaps TRBD1 as D (5 bases). Germline V CDR1 and CDR2: WNHNN, SYGVQD (reference sequence). V dropped 2 bases and J dropped 4 bases, with 14 bases sitting between them. The CDR3 has 15 residues. In DNA, the CDR3 is TGCGCCAGCAGTGAGGGGGAGGGGACGAGCTATGGCTACACCTTC. It translates to CASSEGEGTSYGYTF.

CDR3 loop: CSVPLGGGEAFF. Here the CDR3 DNA reads TGCAGCGTCCCTCTGGGGGGGGGTGAAGCTTTCTTT. The chain uses TRBV29-1 and TRBJ1-1, with D possibly matching TRBD1 (5 bases). The germline gives CDR1 SQVTM, CDR2 ANQGSEA. The CDR3 is 12 residues long. Trimming cost V 6 bases and J 7 bases, with 15 bases left between them.

The chain joins TRBV18 to TRBJ1-1; 7 bases map to TRBD1. Trimming at V came to 2 bases and at J to 11 bases, leaving 5 bases not matched to a gene. This CDR3 is built from 12 residues. Germline loops: CDR1 KGHSH, CDR2 LQKENI. The CDR3 loop reads CASSPTGTEAFF. DNA of the CDR3: TGTGCCAGCTCACCAACCGGGACAGAGGCTTTCTTT.

The J gene is TRBJ2-3, the V gene TRBV6-5; D may be TRBD1 (5 bases). The germline V and J ends were trimmed by 0 bases and 3 bases, with 10 bases remaining between them. The CDR3 is 15 amino acids. In germline, CDR1 is MNHEY, CDR2 SVGAGI. The CDR3 loop reads CASSYSGEGTDTQYF. The CDR3 region has the DNA TGTGCCAGCAGTTACTCAGGGGAAGGGACAGATACGCAGTATTTT.

This chain connects TRBV6-4 to TRBJ2-3; D gene uncertain. Trimming took 6 bases from V and 5 from J, leaving 18 bases between them. The CDR3 spans 15 residues. Germline values: CDR1 MRHNA, CDR2 SNTAGT. This chain's CDR3 is CASSPTGFEIDTQYF. The CDR3 nucleotides read TGTGCCAGCAGCCCGACCGGGTTCGAGATAGATACGCAGTATTTT.